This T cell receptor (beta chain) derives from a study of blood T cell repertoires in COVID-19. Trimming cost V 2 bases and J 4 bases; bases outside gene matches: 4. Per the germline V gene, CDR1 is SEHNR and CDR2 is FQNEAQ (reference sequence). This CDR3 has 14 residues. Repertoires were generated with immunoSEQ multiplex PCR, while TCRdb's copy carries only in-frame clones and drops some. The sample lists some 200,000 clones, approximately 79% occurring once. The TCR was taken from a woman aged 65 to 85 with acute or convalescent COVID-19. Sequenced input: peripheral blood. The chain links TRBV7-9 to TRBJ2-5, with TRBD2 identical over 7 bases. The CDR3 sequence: CASSLSTSAETQYF. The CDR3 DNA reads TGTGCCAGCAGCTTATCAACTAGCGCAGAGACCCAGTACTTC. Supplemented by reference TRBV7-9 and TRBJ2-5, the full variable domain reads DTGVSQNPRHKITKRGQNVTFRCDPISEHNRLYWYRQTLGQGPEFLTYFQNEAQLEKSRLLSDRFSAERPKGSFSTLEIQRTEQGDSAMYLCASSLSTSAETQYFGPGTRLLVL.